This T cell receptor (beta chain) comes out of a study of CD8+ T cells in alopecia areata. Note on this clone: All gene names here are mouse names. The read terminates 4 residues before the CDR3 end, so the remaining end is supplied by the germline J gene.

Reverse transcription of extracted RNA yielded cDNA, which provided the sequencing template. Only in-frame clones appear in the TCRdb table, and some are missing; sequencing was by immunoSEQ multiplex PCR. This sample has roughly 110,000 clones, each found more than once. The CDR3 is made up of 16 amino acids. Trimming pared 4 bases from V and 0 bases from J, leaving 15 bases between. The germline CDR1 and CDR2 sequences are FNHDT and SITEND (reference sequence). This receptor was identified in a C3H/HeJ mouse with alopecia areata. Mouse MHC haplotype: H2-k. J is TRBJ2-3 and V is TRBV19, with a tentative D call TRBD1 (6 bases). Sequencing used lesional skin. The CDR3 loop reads CASSPPTGASAETLYF. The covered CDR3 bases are TGTGCCAGCAGTCCTCCGACAGGAGCTAGTGCAGAA.